Sequencing of this T cell receptor beta chain was carried out in a study of regulatory and conventional T cells in breast cancer. Per germline, CDR1 MDHEN and CDR2 SYDVKM. The CDR3 is 16 residues long. The V segment lost 8 bases and the J segment 4 bases; nucleotides outside the gene matches: 15. Via MiXCR, TCRdb re-called the PCR reads, giving one row per CDR3 protein. The table records several hundred distinct CDR3 sequences, about 30% of them present only once. The TCR sequence derives from a female donor with breast cancer. This rearrangement joins TRBV28 to TRBJ1-2, with 8 bases that match TRBD1. The specimen was regulatory T cells from blood. The CDR3 spells CASHASGTGLFYGYTF. The DNA of the CDR3 is TGTGCCAGCCATGCCTCCGGGACAGGCCTCTTCTATGGCTACACCTTC.